A selection of T cell receptor beta chains follows, all from one sample in a study of beta chain features in type 1 diabetes. TCRdb's copy holds only in-frame clones and misses some; the assay was immunoSEQ multiplex PCR. The sample records approximately 600,000 clones, around 11% being singletons. The sequencing sample was made of naive CD4+ T cells from blood. The receptors were sampled from a man aged 25 to 45 with type 1 diabetes. Each CDR3 is given with its conserved first and last residue. D genes are given only for firm matches.

CDR3 length,V gene,D gene,J gene,CDR3 protein
12,TRBV18,-,TRBJ1-1,CASSPWEDEAFF
14,TRBV7-2,-,TRBJ2-5,CASSLARVQETQYF
16,TRBV9,-,TRBJ2-7,CASSVDVGVAPYEQYF
13,TRBV6-5,-,TRBJ1-2,CASSLDLNYGYTF
14,TRBV2,TRBD2,TRBJ2-1,CASTQRGYYNEQFF
14,TRBV7-3,-,TRBJ2-2,CASSLNRDTGELFF
15,TRBV5-1,-,TRBJ1-5,CASSAQGYSNQPQHF
17,TRBV9,-,TRBJ2-1,CASSVDLTTYSYNEQFF
13,TRBV7-2,TRBD1,TRBJ2-4,CASSLGQQNIQYF
12,TRBV29-1,-,TRBJ2-5,CSAGQSQETQYF
14,TRBV7-2,-,TRBJ2-5,CASSRDQGRETQYF
13,TRBV5-4,-,TRBJ2-7,CASSPDSYYEQYF
15,TRBV2,-,TRBJ1-2,CASTGQVLPLYGYTF
14,TRBV19,-,TRBJ2-7,CASSKGRSLGEQYF
12,TRBV7-9,-,TRBJ2-1,CASSLSVDEQFF
13,TRBV6-4,-,TRBJ1-1,CASSGEANTEAFF
15,TRBV5-1,-,TRBJ1-5,CASSLVAGNDQPQHF
15,TRBV7-9,TRBD2,TRBJ2-1,CASSPGLAGGGEQFF
15,TRBV2,TRBD1,TRBJ1-2,CASSLNLQGADGYTF
13,TRBV19,-,TRBJ2-7,CASSIQINYEQYF
13,TRBV11-3,-,TRBJ2-7,CASSLLRSYEQYF
17,TRBV18,-,TRBJ2-3,CASSSLDGGPTTDTQYF
16,TRBV25-1,TRBD1,TRBJ2-7,CASSDSGQGAAHEQYF
13,TRBV11-2,-,TRBJ1-1,CASVPGWDTEAFF
14,TRBV6-5,-,TRBJ2-2,CASSFRSNTGELFF
17,TRBV30,TRBD1,-,CAWSDYRHWTGANEQYF
13,TRBV6-5,-,TRBJ1-5,CASSWSREQPQHF
13,TRBV7-2,-,TRBJ2-7,CASSLPILNEQYF
13,TRBV30,-,TRBJ2-3,CAWSVRQTDTQYF